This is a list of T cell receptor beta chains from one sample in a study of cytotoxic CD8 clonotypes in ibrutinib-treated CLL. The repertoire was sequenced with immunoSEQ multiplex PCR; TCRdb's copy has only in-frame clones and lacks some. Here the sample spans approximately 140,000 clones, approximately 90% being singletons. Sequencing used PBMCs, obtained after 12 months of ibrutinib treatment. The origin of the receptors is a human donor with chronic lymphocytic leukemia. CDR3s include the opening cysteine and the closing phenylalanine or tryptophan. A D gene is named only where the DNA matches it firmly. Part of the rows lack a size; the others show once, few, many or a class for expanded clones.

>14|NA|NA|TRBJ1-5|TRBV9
CASSATGNNQPQHF
TGTGCCAGCAGCGCTACAGGTAACAATCAGCCCCAGCATTTT
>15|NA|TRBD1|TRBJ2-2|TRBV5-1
CASSLGQGGSGELFF
TGCGCCAGCAGCTTAGGACAGGGCGGGTCCGGGGAGCTGTTTTTT
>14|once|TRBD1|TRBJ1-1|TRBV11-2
CASSLEGGNTEAFF
TGTGCCAGCAGCTTAGAAGGGGGCAACACTGAAGCTTTCTTT
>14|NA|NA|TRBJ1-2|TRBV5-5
CASSLGSGASVYTF
TGTGCCAGCAGCTTGGGTTCGGGCGCGAGCGTCTACACCTTC
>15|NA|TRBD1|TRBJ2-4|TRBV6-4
CASSPRTGVQNIQYF
TGTGCCAGCAGTCCGCGGACAGGGGTACAAAACATTCAGTACTTC
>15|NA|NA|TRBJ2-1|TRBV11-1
CASSQGDSSYNEQFF
TGTGCCAGCAGCCAGGGGGACTCCTCCTACAATGAGCAGTTCTTC
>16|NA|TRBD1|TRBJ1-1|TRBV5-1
CASSSPYRGPGTEAFF
TGCGCCAGCAGCTCGCCTTACAGGGGGCCCGGCACTGAAGCTTTCTTT
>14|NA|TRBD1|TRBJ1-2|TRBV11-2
CASSHTGGLGGYTF
TGTGCCAGCAGCCATACAGGGGGCCTAGGTGGCTACACCTTC
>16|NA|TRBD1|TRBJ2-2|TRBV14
CASSQERGTATGELFF
TGTGCCAGCAGCCAAGAGAGGGGGACAGCCACCGGGGAGCTGTTTTTT
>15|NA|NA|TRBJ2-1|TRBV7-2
CASSYFRGAGNEQFF
TGTGCCAGCAGCTACTTCCGGGGAGCCGGCAATGAGCAGTTCTTC
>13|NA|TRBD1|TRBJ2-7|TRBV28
CASSFGRGNEQYF
TGTGCCAGCAGTTTCGGCAGGGGGAACGAGCAGTACTTC
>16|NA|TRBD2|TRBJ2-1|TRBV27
CASTPSSGSAYNEQFF
TGTGCCAGCACCCCTTCTAGCGGGAGTGCCTACAATGAGCAGTTCTTC
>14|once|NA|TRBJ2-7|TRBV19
CASSPVGGVYEQYF
TGTGCCAGTAGCCCAGTGGGAGGTGTCTACGAGCAGTACTTC
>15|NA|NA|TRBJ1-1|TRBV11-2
CASARYDGGNTEAFF
TGTGCCAGCGCCCGCTATGATGGGGGGAACACTGAAGCTTTCTTT
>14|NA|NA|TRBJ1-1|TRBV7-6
CASSLSTQNTEAFF
TGTGCCAGCAGCCTCAGCACGCAGAACACTGAAGCTTTCTTT
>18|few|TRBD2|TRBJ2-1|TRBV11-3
CASSLAGGDISSYNEQFF
TGTGCCAGCAGCTTAGCGGGAGGTGATATTAGCTCCTACAATGAGCAGTTCTTC
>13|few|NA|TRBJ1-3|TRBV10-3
CAISDGPGHTIYF
TGTGCCATCAGTGATGGACCGGGGCACACCATATATTTT
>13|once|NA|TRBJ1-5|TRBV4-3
CASSQEFDQPQHF
TGCGCCAGCAGCCAAGAGTTTGATCAGCCCCAGCATTTT
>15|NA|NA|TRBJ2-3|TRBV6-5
CASSYTPGVPDTQYF
TGTGCCAGCAGTTACACCCCGGGAGTCCCAGATACGCAGTATTTT
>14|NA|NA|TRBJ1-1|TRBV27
CASSFSGRNTEAFF
TGTGCCAGCAGTTTTAGTGGGCGGAACACTGAAGCTTTCTTT
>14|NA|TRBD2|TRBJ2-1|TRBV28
CASKAGGSSNEQFF
TGTGCCAGCAAGGCGGGAGGGTCGAGCAATGAGCAGTTCTTC
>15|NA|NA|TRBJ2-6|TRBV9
CASSVAISGANVLTF
TGTGCCAGCAGCGTAGCTATCTCTGGGGCCAACGTCCTGACTTTC
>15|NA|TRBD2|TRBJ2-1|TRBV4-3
CASSFGTSEYNEQFF
TGCGCCAGCAGTTTCGGGACTAGCGAGTACAATGAGCAGTTCTTC
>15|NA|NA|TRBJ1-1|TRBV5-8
CASSRGPDENTEAFF
TGTGCCAGCAGCCGGGGGCCGGACGAGAACACTGAAGCTTTCTTT
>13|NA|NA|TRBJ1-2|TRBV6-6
CASSQITGYGYTF
TGTGCCAGCAGTCAAATTACAGGGTATGGCTACACCTTC
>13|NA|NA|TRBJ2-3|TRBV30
CAWSVSLTDTQYF
TGTGCCTGGAGTGTATCTCTCACAGATACGCAGTATTTT
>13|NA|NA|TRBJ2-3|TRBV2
CASSEAPVGTQYF
TGTGCCAGCAGTGAAGCTCCAGTTGGGACGCAGTATTTT
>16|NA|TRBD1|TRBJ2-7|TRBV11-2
CASSLIQGAKPYEQYF
TGTGCCAGCAGCTTAATTCAGGGGGCTAAGCCCTACGAGCAGTACTTC
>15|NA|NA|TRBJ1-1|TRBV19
CASSIMSSMNTEAFF
TGTGCCAGTAGTATAATGTCATCCATGAACACTGAAGCTTTCTTT
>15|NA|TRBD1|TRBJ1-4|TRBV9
CASSGRTGVNEKLFF
TGTGCCAGCAGCGGACGGACAGGGGTTAATGAAAAACTGTTTTTT
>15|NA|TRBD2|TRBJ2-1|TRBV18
CASSSGLAVHNEQFF
TGTGCCAGCTCGTCGGGACTAGCGGTCCACAATGAGCAGTTCTTC
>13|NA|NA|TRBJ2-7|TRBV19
CASSIMVPGEQYF
TGTGCCAGTAGTATAATGGTCCCGGGAGAGCAGTACTTC
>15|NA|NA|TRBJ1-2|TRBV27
CASSLRVGQDYGYTF
TGTGCCAGCAGTTTAAGGGTCGGTCAAGACTATGGCTACACCTTC
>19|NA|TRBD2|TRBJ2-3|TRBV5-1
CASSPRVGTSGRAPDTQYF
TGCGCCAGCAGCCCCCGCGTGGGGACTAGCGGGAGGGCCCCAGATACGCAGTATTTT
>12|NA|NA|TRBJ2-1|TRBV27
CASSFSYNEQFF
TGTGCCAGCAGTTTTAGTTACAATGAGCAGTTCTTC
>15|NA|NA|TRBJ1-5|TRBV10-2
CASSEGQTSNQPQHF
TGCGCCAGCAGTGAGGGACAGACTAGCAATCAGCCCCAGCATTTT
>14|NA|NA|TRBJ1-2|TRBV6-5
CASAPAISNYGYTF
TGTGCCAGCGCCCCGGCCATCTCAAACTATGGCTACACCTTC
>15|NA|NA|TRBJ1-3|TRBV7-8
CASTGSGSSGNTIYF
TGTGCCAGCACCGGCAGCGGGAGCTCTGGAAACACCATATATTTT
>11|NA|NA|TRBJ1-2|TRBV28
CASSYGAGYTF
TGTGCCAGCAGTTATGGTGCGGGCTACACCTTC
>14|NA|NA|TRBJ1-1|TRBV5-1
CASSLVRVNTEAFF
TGCGCCAGCAGCTTGGTCAGGGTGAACACTGAAGCTTTCTTT
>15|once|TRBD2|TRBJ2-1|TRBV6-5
CASRRTSGTYNEQFF
TGTGCCAGCAGGCGGACTAGCGGGACCTACAATGAGCAGTTCTTC
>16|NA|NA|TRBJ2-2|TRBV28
CASRIRSGRNTGELFF
TGTGCCAGCAGAATTCGGAGCGGGCGGAACACCGGGGAGCTGTTTTTT
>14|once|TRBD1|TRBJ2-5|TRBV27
CASRTQGREETQYF
TGTGCCAGCAGGACACAGGGGAGAGAAGAGACCCAGTACTTC
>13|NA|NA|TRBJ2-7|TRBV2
CASSVDELGEQYF
TGTGCCAGCAGCGTTGACGAATTGGGCGAGCAGTACTTC
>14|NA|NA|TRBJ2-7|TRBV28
CASSPGSTGWKQYF
TGTGCCAGCAGCCCTGGCTCGACAGGATGGAAGCAGTACTTC
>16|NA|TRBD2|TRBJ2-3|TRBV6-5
CASSYDLAGGSDTQYF
TGTGCCAGCAGTTACGATCTGGCGGGAGGGTCAGATACGCAGTATTTT
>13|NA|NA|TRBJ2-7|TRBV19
CASRSGSYSEQYF
TGTGCCAGTAGATCCGGGAGCTATAGCGAGCAGTACTTC
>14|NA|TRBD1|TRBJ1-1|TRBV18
CASSPDRRNTEAFF
TGTGCCAGCTCACCGGACAGGCGGAACACTGAAGCTTTCTTT
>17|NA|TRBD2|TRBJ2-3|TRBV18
CASSPGIAGFGTDTQYF
TGTGCCAGCTCACCCGGTATAGCGGGATTTGGCACAGATACGCAGTATTTT
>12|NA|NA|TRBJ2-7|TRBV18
CASSGGTYEQYF
TGTGCCAGCTCAGGAGGGACCTACGAGCAGTACTTC